These 21 T cell receptor beta chains came from one sample sequenced in a study of Ad26.COV2.S vaccination and SARS-CoV-2 variants. The data were produced by immunoSEQ multiplex PCR, yet TCRdb's version contains in-frame clones alone and is incomplete. The sample yields about 350,000 clones, about 90% seen once. This specimen consisted of peripheral blood, obtained after recovery from COVID-19. Receptors originate from a human donor who had recovered from COVID-19.

V gene TRBV10-1 combines with J gene TRBJ2-2; D remains ambiguous. Germline V lookup: CDR1 WNHNN, CDR2 SYGVQD (reference sequence). The V gene lost 4 bases and the J gene lost 4 bases, with 10 bases spanning the gap. The CDR3 spans 14 residues. The CDR3 region has the DNA TGCGCCAGCAGTGCTATAGCCTCCACCGGGGAGCTGTTTTTT. Its translation is CASSAIASTGELFF.

The chain combines TRBV3-1 (or the pseudogene TRBV3-2) with TRBJ2-7, with 8 positions matching TRBD1. Germline CDR1 reads LGHDT; CDR2 reads YNNKEL (reference sequence). CDR3 length: 14 residues. The ends lost 1 base at V and 5 bases at J; junction bases unmatched: 4. In DNA, the CDR3 is TGTGCCAGCAGCCAAGCGGACAGGGTCCACGAGCAGTACTTC. As protein: CASSQADRVHEQYF.

The chain employs TRBV9 and TRBJ2-3, with D perhaps matching TRBD1 (6 bases). Looked up from germline, CDR1 is SGDLS and CDR2 is YYNGEE. The V and J ends lost 4 bases and 1 base respectively, with 10 bases between them. This CDR3 spans 14 amino acids. The CDR3 bases are TGTGCCAGCAGCCCCCGACAGGGCACAGATACGCAGTATTTT. Encoded protein: CASSPRQGTDTQYF.

The chain carries TRBV6-5 and TRBJ1-2; a possible D gene is TRBD1 (5 bases). The germline CDR1 and CDR2 sequences are MNHEY and SVGAGI. This CDR3 has 14 residues. Trimming left V 0 bases short and J 1 base short, with 6 bases between. CDR3 coding DNA: TGTGCCAGCAGTTACTCAGGACATAACTATGGCTACACCTTC. Its translation: CASSYSGHNYGYTF.

The V gene is TRBV7-2, the J gene TRBJ2-7; TRBD2 is a possible D gene (6 bases). This CDR3 has 14 residues. V lost 1 base, J lost 2 bases, and 9 bases lay in between. Germline CDR1 SGHTA, CDR2 FQGNSA. The CDR3 spells CASSLDGGTYEQYF. The CDR3 DNA reads TGTGCCAGCAGCTTAGATGGCGGGACCTACGAGCAGTACTTC.

This chain uses TRBV25-1 with TRBJ1-4; 7 bases align to TRBD1. The germline CDR1 and CDR2 sequences are MGHDK and SYGVNS. The CDR3 covers 16 residues. V was pared by 6 bases and J by 4 bases, with 11 bases of the junction left unmatched. The DNA of the CDR3 is TGTGCCAGCAGCGGATGGAGCAGGGGGAGTAATGAAAAACTGTTTTTT. Translating gives CASSGWSRGSNEKLFF.

This chain joins TRBV19 and TRBJ1-1, with unresolved D. Germline V gene data show CDR1 as LNHDA and CDR2 as SQIVND (reference sequence). CDR3 length: 16 residues. The ends were cut back, 1 base at V and 1 base at J, with 13 bases in the middle. The CDR3 spells CASSIAGRRTNTEAFF. The CDR3 DNA reads TGTGCCAGTAGTATAGCTGGACGGCGGACGAACACTGAAGCTTTCTTT.

The chain recombines TRBV3-1 (or the pseudogene TRBV3-2) with TRBJ2-5; D is perhaps TRBD1 or TRBD2 (6 bases each). The CDR3 sequence is 15 residues long. Germline CDR1 LGHDT, CDR2 YNNKEL (reference sequence). Trimming pared 3 bases from V and 3 bases from J, leaving 14 bases between. The CDR3 bases are TGTGCCAGCAGCCATCTCGGGGGCCGGAAAGAGACCCAGTACTTC. It translates to CASSHLGGRKETQYF.

V usage is TRBV7-9 and J usage is TRBJ1-2; TRBD1 is a possible D gene (6 bases). Trimming shortened V by 3 bases and J by 1 base, and 12 bases separated the two germline ends. CDR3 length: 15 residues. CDR1 SEHNR and CDR2 FQNEAQ come from the germline V gene (reference sequence). CDR3: CASSFEGGRNYGYTF. CDR3 DNA: TGTGCCAGCAGCTTCGAAGGGGGTCGTAACTATGGCTACACCTTC.

This clone was found a few times. The chain joins TRBV7-8 to TRBJ2-7; no clear D gene. This CDR3 region has 15 residues. Trimming took 0 bases from V and 0 from J, leaving 9 bases between them. Germline CDR1 reads SGHVS; CDR2 reads FQNEAQ. CDR3 sequence (DNA): TGTGCCAGCAGCTTAGCGGGAAGTGGCTCCTACGAGCAGTACTTC. As protein: CASSLAGSGSYEQYF.

The V and J genes are TRBV6-9 and TRBJ2-7; 7 bases agree with TRBD1. In germline, CDR1 is MNHGY, CDR2 SVAAGI. The CDR3 spans 12 residues. The V and J ends lost 6 bases and 6 bases, in that order; junction bases with no gene match: 5. The CDR3 nucleotides are TGTGCCAGCAGAGAGGGACAGCTCGAGCAGTACTTC. Translated, it gives CASREGQLEQYF.

This chain uses TRBV10-2 with TRBJ1-1; D may be TRBD1 (5 bases). V was cut by 4 bases and J by 0 bases, with 15 bases left in between. Germline CDR1 WSHSY, CDR2 SAAADI. The CDR3 sequence is 16 residues long. The CDR3 reads CASSGLPGRVNTEAFF. The CDR3 DNA follows: TGCGCCAGCAGTGGACTCCCAGGGAGGGTGAACACTGAAGCTTTCTTT.

The chain couples TRBV27 to TRBJ2-7; no firm D call. The CDR3 runs to 13 residues. From germline, CDR1 is MNHEY and CDR2 SMNVEV (reference sequence). The V end was cut by 5 bases, the J end by 2 bases, with 10 bases between. The CDR3 loop reads CASSQTSAYEQYF. Here the CDR3 DNA reads TGTGCCAGCAGTCAAACATCAGCCTACGAGCAGTACTTC.

The chain couples TRBV5-1 to TRBJ1-2, with unresolved D. The CDR3 runs 15 residues. Germline-derived CDR1 and CDR2 are SGHRS and YFSETQ. V was cut by 4 bases and J by 0 bases, with 13 bases left in between. CDR3 nucleotide sequence: TGCGCCAGCAGCCCAGGACGGGAAACTAACTATGGCTACACCTTC. It is translated as CASSPGRETNYGYTF.

This clone appeared a single time. V usage is TRBV7-2 and J usage is TRBJ2-7, with D unclear. CDR3 length: 12 residues. V lost 5 bases and J 6 bases, leaving 11 bases between the germline ends. Germline V gene data show CDR1 as SGHTA and CDR2 as FQGNSA. The CDR3 spells CASSPANLEQYF. The CDR3 DNA reads TGTGCCAGCAGCCCCGCCAATCTCGAGCAGTACTTC.

The chain combines TRBV19 with TRBJ2-2; D ambiguous. Germline CDR1 reads LNHDA; CDR2 reads SQIVND (reference sequence). The CDR3 is 15 residues long. The germline V and J ends were trimmed by 5 bases and 6 bases, with 16 bases remaining between them. CDR3 sequence reads: CASSLAPRKAGELFF. CDR3 DNA: TGTGCCAGTAGTCTCGCCCCCCGGAAGGCCGGGGAGCTGTTTTTT.

V usage is TRBV6-5 and J usage is TRBJ2-2; D perhaps matches TRBD2 (5 bases). The CDR3 is 14 residues long. CDR1 MNHEY and CDR2 SVGAGI come from the germline V gene. V shed 6 bases and J shed 3 bases, with 11 bases lying between them. For the CDR3, the DNA is TGTGCCAGCAGCCAGGACTCTTACACCGGGGAGCTGTTTTTT. Encoded protein: CASSQDSYTGELFF.

The chain is built from TRBV7-8 and TRBJ2-1, with a possible D match to TRBD1 (5 bases). Per germline, CDR1 SGHVS and CDR2 FQNEAQ. With 0 bases removed from V and 7 bases from J, the gap between germline ends came to 10 bases. The CDR3 extends over 14 amino acids. The CDR3 sequence: CASSLAGPVNEQFF. CDR3 sequence (DNA): TGTGCCAGCAGCTTAGCGGGGCCAGTGAATGAGCAGTTCTTC. Filled out from reference TRBV7-8 and TRBJ2-1, the complete variable domain reads GAGVSQSPRYKVAKRGQDVALRCDPISGHVSLFWYQQALGQGPEFLTYFQNEAQLDKSGLPSDRFFAERPEGSVSTLKIQRTQQEDSAVYLCASSLAGPVNEQFFGPGTRLTVL.

The rearrangement uses TRBV25-1 and TRBJ2-1; the D gene could be TRBD1 or TRBD2 (6 bases each). The V end was cut by 1 base, the J end by 9 bases, with 10 bases between. This CDR3 is built from 13 residues. CDR1 and CDR2 (germline): MGHDK, SYGVNS. The CDR3 loop is CASSELGGPEQFF. The CDR3 DNA reads as TGTGCCAGCAGTGAATTAGGGGGGCCTGAGCAGTTCTTC.

This chain links TRBV25-1 with TRBJ1-2; 7 bases fit TRBD1. Germline loops: CDR1 MGHDK, CDR2 SYGVNS. This CDR3 region has 15 residues. Trimming at V came to 3 bases and at J to 6 bases, leaving 10 bases not matched to a gene. CDR3 residues: CASSDQLRGFDGYTF. The DNA for the CDR3 is TGTGCCAGCAGTGATCAACTCAGGGGGTTCGATGGCTACACCTTC.

This chain uses TRBV2 with TRBJ2-7, with no clear D. The V and J ends lost 2 bases and 9 bases respectively, with 14 bases between them. This CDR3 has 13 amino acids. Germline CDR1 and CDR2: SNHLY and FYNNEI. This CDR3 is CASSESLATWQYF. CDR3 DNA: TGTGCCAGCAGTGAAAGCTTAGCTACGTGGCAGTACTTC. Full variable domain (missing parts from reference TRBV2 and TRBJ2-7): EPEVTQTPSHQVTQMGQEVILRCVPISNHLYFYWYRQILGQKVEFLVSFYNNEISEKSEIFDDQFSVERPDGSNFTLKIRSTKLEDSAMYFCASSESLATWQYFGPGTRLTVT.